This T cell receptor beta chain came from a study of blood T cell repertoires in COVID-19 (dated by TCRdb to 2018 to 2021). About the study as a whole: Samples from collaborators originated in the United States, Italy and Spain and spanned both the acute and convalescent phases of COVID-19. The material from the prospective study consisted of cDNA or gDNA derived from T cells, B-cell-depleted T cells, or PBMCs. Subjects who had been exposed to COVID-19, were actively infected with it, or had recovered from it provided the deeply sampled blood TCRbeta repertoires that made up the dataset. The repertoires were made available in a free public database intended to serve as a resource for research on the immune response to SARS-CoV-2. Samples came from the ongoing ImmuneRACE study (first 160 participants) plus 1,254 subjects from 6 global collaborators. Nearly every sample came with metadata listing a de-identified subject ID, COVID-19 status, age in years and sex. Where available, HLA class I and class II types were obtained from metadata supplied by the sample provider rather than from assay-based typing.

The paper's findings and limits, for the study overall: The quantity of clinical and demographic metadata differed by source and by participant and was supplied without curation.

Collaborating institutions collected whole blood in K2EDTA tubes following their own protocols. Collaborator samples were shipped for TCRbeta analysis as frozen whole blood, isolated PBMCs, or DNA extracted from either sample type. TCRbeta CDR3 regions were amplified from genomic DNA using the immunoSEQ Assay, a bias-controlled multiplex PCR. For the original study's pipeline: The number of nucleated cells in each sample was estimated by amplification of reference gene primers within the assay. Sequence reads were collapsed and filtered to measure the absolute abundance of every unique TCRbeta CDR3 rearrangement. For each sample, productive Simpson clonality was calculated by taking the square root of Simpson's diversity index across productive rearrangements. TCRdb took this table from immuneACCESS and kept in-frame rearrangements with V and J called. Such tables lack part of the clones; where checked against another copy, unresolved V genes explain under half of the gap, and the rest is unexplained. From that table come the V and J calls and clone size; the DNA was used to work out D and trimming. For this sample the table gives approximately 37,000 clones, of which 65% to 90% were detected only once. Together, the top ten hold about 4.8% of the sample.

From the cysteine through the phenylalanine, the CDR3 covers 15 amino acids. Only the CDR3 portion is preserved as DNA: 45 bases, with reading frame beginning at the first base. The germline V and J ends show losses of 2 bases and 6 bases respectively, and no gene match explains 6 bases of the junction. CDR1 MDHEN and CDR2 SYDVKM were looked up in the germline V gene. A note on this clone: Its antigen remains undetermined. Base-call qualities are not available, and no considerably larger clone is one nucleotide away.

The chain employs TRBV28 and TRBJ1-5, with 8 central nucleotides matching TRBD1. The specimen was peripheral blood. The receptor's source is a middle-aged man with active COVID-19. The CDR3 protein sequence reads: CASSLDRGVGQPQHF. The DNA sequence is TGTGCCAGCAGTTTAGACAGGGGTGTAGGTCAGCCCCAGCATTTT.